This T cell receptor (beta chain) was documented in a study of T cells after yellow fever vaccination. Germline V CDR1 and CDR2: MGHRA, YSYEKL. This CDR3 has 15 amino acids. Deletions cut 8 bases from V and 0 bases from J, with 13 bases between. Study results and caveats: A large majority of primary-vaccination clones showed up again after the booster (about 97% CD4, 75% to 90% CD8). The secondary response was weaker, and its peak arrived faster, on day 5 versus 15. It was a small share of clonotypes that appeared in both CD4 and CD8 compartments.

This clonotype came up a few times. The antigen is unknown. TCRdb used MiXCR to reprocess the 5' RACE reads, holding one entry per CDR3 protein. In the table there are around 310,000 distinct CDR3 sequences, 3% to 4.5% of which are singletons. This sequence was found in a man aged 18 to 30 who received the YFV17D yellow fever vaccine. The sequenced sample was PBMCs, obtained 5 days after the yellow fever booster vaccination. The chain is built from TRBV4-1 and TRBJ1-4; D is ambiguous. CDR3 region: CASRQPFATNEKLFF. The CDR3 DNA is TGCGCCAGCCGTCAGCCCTTTGCAACTAATGAAAAACTGTTTTTT.